This T cell receptor (beta chain) came from a study of cytomegalovirus exposure and HLA in healthy donors (dated by TCRdb to about 2017). For context, the study as a whole: An earlier analysis of roughly 610 of the donors reported about 300 Gb of sequence data and 90 million to 120 million unique TCR beta sequences obtained from approximately 180 million T cells. An earlier analysis of around 640 of the donors used high-throughput TCR beta sequencing to judge whether each TCR beta V gene segment behaved as functional or pseudogenic. The study aimed to test whether cataloging public T cell receptors could reveal signatures of past pathogen exposure. A later genetic analysis used genome-wide SNP genotypes for about 65% of the roughly 700 donors, treating that subset as a discovery cohort. A later analysis re-analyzed previously published TCR beta repertoires from 660 or so donors and added high-resolution HLA genotyping to study TCR occurrence patterns. Class I and class II HLA loci were covered by the typing at four-digit resolution. The later analysis used no new phenotypic data to find candidate immune exposures, relying instead on TCR beta sequences and their occurrence across donors. All discovery cohort repertoires had been generated on a single sequencing platform. Typing coverage varied by locus: roughly 620-630 donors for A, B, C, DRB1 and DQB1; 500 to 550 for DQA1; about 590 for DPA1; roughly 470 for DPB1. To predict cytomegalovirus infection status, the study combined high-throughput TCR immunosequencing, statistical association of individual TCRs with disease status, and machine learning. The study profiled the T cell repertoires of 500 to 800 subjects by immunosequencing and related them to cytomegalovirus serostatus. Approximately 300 gigabases of sequencing data and around 85 million unique TCR sequences made up an early release that covered approximately 700 HLA-typed donors. Among roughly 370 genotyped donors of the cohort, an average of approximately 230,000 unique TCR beta nucleotide sequences were sequenced per donor, roughly 18% of them non-productive. Because of strong linkage in the cohort, roughly five DR-DQ haplotypes were treated as single units for association and clustering. Donor age, sex, ethnicity and CMV serostatus were compiled alongside the repertoire data. Along with the approximately 700-subject first cohort, a separate validation cohort of over 90 different subjects was used. Among the roughly 400 genotyped donors, more than 70% belonged to the genetic ancestry cluster associated with self-reported Caucasian donors.

Libraries were made using the immunoSEQ multiplex PCR assay. For the multiplex PCR, a mixture combining 60 forward primers for TCR Vbeta segments and 13 reverse primers for TCR Jbeta segments was used. Amplification of the CDR3 region of rearranged TCR beta genes was performed with a multiplex PCR assay on genomic DNA. The Illumina HiSeq System was used to sequence the amplified TCR beta libraries as 87-base-pair reads. Per the original workflow: A later analysis counted approximately 76 million unique TCR beta chains across the 500 to 850 repertoires, and 9 million to 14 million of these chains were shared by at least two donors. A nearest-neighbor algorithm error-corrected the raw reads and collapsed the reads into unique sequences, merging closely related sequences to remove PCR and sequencing errors. Alignment of CDR3 sequences to IMGT reference sequences was used to assign V, D and J gene segments. For a sequence to be retained, at least a six-nucleotide match to both a V gene segment and a J gene segment was required. Rearrangements were classified as productive when the CDR3 lacked stop codons and remained in frame with V and J, and all other rearrangements were classified as non-productive. Following IMGT convention, CDR3 was defined as the stretch from the second conserved V-encoded cysteine up to the conserved J-encoded phenylalanine. The earlier analysis of fewer than 700 of the donors excluded sequences that lacked an unambiguous match to a single V gene segment. An earlier analysis of 500 to 600 of the donors classified V segments as functional when productive rearrangements were above 56.7% and as segregating when the standard deviation between donors was above 5%. A statistical classification framework was developed to diagnose cytomegalovirus status using the catalog of TCR beta chain sequences. A later analysis assigned V and J genes by comparing TCR nucleotide sequences with IMGT/GENE-DB human TR gene sequences. The TCRdist pipeline was used in a later analysis to assign CDR3 sequences and most-parsimonious VDJ recombination scenarios. In a later analysis, each TCR beta chain was defined by its CDR3 amino acid sequence together with its V-gene family, and reads lacking a unique V-gene family were excluded. As a way to deal with suspected cross-contamination and a sequencing artifact, a later analysis dropped hundreds of nucleotide sequences that were highly shared and had low generation probability. For each public chain, a later analysis derived a clonal expansion index from normalized ranks of inferred template counts within each repertoire. In a later analysis, generation probabilities were computed using a VDJ recombination model fitted to out-of-frame rearrangements, and the results were checked against IGoR. In a later analysis, TCR-TCR, TCR-HLA and TCR-CMV co-occurrence was scored with hypergeometric tests, and a repertoire-size bias correction was applied to TCR pairs. To estimate false discovery rates, a later analysis permuted the HLA or CMV assignments 20 times. In a later analysis, co-occurring TCRs were grouped using DBSCAN, with TCRdist sequence similarity added in when clustering inside HLA-allele-positive subsets. Co-occurrence clustering excluded repertoires with fewer than 30,000 or more than 120,000 public chains, plus five with anomalous nucleotide sharing. Sourced from immuneACCESS, this table was stored by TCRdb with only in-frame sequences that have V and J called. A share of the clones is absent; for the studies checked, an unresolved V gene accounts for under half, and the remainder has no known explanation. The V and J calls and clone size are taken from that table; D and trimming were inferred from the DNA. Recorded for this sample are over 150,000 clones; 70% to 85% of them occurred a single time. Roughly 0.097% of the sample goes to the ten largest clones.

The CDR3 has 15 amino acids, counting the end cysteine and phenylalanine. Kept here is only the CDR3 DNA, which spans 45 bases and is read in frame from base 1. V was cut back by 5 bases and J by 1 base, leaving a gap of 12 bases between them. As encoded in the germline V gene, CDR1 is MNHNS while CDR2 is SASEGT. Overall results and qualifications from the work: Broadly in line with IMGT annotations, most TCR beta V segments showed up in productive rearrangements about 87% or about 30% of the time in an earlier analysis of several hundred of the donors. Assigning TCR associations to individual alleles was difficult when HLA alleles, especially DR and DQ, strongly co-occurred. This cohort had only TCR beta chains sequenced, and the lack of alpha or paired-chain data limited which features could be detected. The authors suggested that the approach could potentially be generalized to other disease states and immunological phenotypes. Because HLA typing was missing for some donors at each locus, association tests included only the typed subset. In a later analysis, some 18,000 TCR beta sequences were associated with specific HLA alleles at a false discovery rate of 0.05. According to a later analysis, parvovirus B19, influenza, CMV and Epstein-Barr virus appeared linked to several top co-occurrence clusters. In vitro tests confirmed that a few of the cytomegalovirus-associated TCR beta chains recognize cytomegalovirus antigens. In a later genetic analysis, fewer N-insertions in productive TCRs were reported among donors in an Asian-associated ancestry cluster than the approximately 670-donor mean. Presence/absence analyses assumed roughly uniform sequencing depth across donors, an assumption that may not hold. Some IMGT-functional V segments, including TRBV6-2 and TRBV6-3, could not be distinguished by the 87-base-pair reads and were therefore excluded. Across donors, most TCR sequences were observed very rarely, whereas some public TCRs were present in many individuals. In a later genetic analysis, a missense DCLRE1C variant was associated with V-gene and J-gene trimming of TCR beta chains, and the association was replicated in an independent cohort. The study gave a list of about 160 TCR beta chains associated with cytomegalovirus. A further reported finding was that TCR beta sequences accurately predicted the HLA-A and HLA-B alleles for most subjects in the first cohort. In a later analysis, most CMV-associated TCR beta chains were found to appear HLA-restricted, with HLA associations seemingly driven largely by CMV exposure. Linkage disequilibrium might explain the correlated functional status among segregating V segments, but an unknown experimental factor could not be excluded. In both the original and validation cohorts, the classifier was reported to diagnose cytomegalovirus status with high specificity and sensitivity. A group of highly shared sequence variants was considered likely to be a technical artifact of the sequencing pipeline. A later analysis found that HLA-associated TCR beta chains were more clonally expanded and had lower generation probabilities than equally common non-associated chains. Immune exposure information for the cohort was limited to CMV serostatus. According to a later analysis, TCR association rates differed among HLA loci, with DRB1 alleles showing the most associated TCRs and HLA-C alleles showing the fewest. Because counts were too low, about 18 rarely observed V segments, including chromosome 9 orphons, were left out of the earlier analysis of several hundred of the donors.

Details on this clone: Its recognized antigen is unknown. One base away there is no much larger clone; base qualities are not given.

The cohort comprised around 690 healthy bone marrow donors. At the time of sampling, all cohort members were nominally healthy, though unrecorded immune exposures were likely present. The donor tested CMV seronegative, placing the donor among the 350 to 400 seronegative members of the cohort. A peripheral blood sample was provided by each donor, and peripheral blood mononuclear cells were used for TCR beta sequencing. The Qiagen DNeasy Blood Extraction Kit was used to extract genomic DNA from the blood cell samples. Sequencing was carried out using PBMCs. The clonotype originates from a boy aged 2-15 years in good health and CMV-seronegative. In this chain, TRBV6-1 is recombined with TRBJ1-3; the D gene remains uncertain. The DNA sequence is given as TGTGCCAGCAGTCTCTTTGCTATGTCTGGAAACACCATATATTTT. It codes for CASSLFAMSGNTIYF.